The 18 T cell receptor beta chains below all came from one sample that was sequenced in a study of blood T cells in healthy people across ages. Next came a second PCR, run for about 7 to 12 cycles, which used a sample-barcoded 5' primer along with a J-beta primer mix. TCRdb used MiXCR to reprocess the 5' RACE reads, holding one entry per CDR3 protein. This sample has around 800,000 distinct CDR3 sequences; around half occur once, and the top ten carry roughly 18%. The specimen was blood. All receptors come from a man at least 80 years old in good health.

The chain uses TRBV29-1 and TRBJ2-7; D might be TRBD2 (6 bases). The ends were cut back, 4 bases at V and 0 bases at J, with 19 bases in the middle. There are 16 residues in the CDR3. Germline CDR1 SQVTM, CDR2 ANQGSEA. For the CDR3, the DNA is TGCAGCGTTGTCACCCCCTTAATCGGGAGCTCCTACGAGCAGTACTTC. Translation: CSVVTPLIGSSYEQYF.

The chain employs TRBV15 and TRBJ2-3; 12 positions agree with TRBD2. The CDR3 consists of 18 residues. The germline CDR1 and CDR2 sequences are LNHNV and YYDKDF (reference sequence). The V and J ends lost 0 bases and 2 bases, in that order; junction bases with no gene match: 6. In nucleotides, the CDR3 is TGTGCCACCAGCAGAGATCAGGGACTAGCGGGCGACACAGATACGCAGTATTTT. This translates into CATSRDQGLAGDTDTQYF.

This clonotype appeared a single time. This may arise from a read error, as a much more abundant clone is one base away. V usage is TRBV20-1 and J usage is TRBJ2-7; 7 bases are shared with TRBD1. Matching the DNA end better, TRBJ2-5 makes the J call doubtful. The germline V gene encodes CDR1 DFQATT and CDR2 SNEGSKA (reference sequence). This CDR3 comprises 13 residues. CDR3 coding DNA: TGCAGTGCTGGCCGGGACAGCCAGGGGACCCAGTACTTC. Protein sequence: CSAGRDSQGTQYF.

J is TRBJ2-1 and V is TRBV6-1, with D perhaps TRBD2 (5 bases). Germline values: CDR1 MNHNS, CDR2 SASEGT. This CDR3 has 13 amino acids. V lost 2 bases, J lost 10 bases, and 12 bases lay in between. CDR3 nucleotide sequence: TGTGCCAGCAGTGAATTTCGGGTAGCGGAGCAGTTCTTC. It codes for CASSEFRVAEQFF.

This clonotype occurred a few times. The chain links TRBV7-2 to TRBJ2-6, with D uncertain. Trimming removed 2 bases from V and 0 bases from J, with 8 bases in between. CDR3 size: 16 residues. Germline CDR1 is SGHTA and CDR2 is FQGNSA. CDR3 sequence: CASSLSPGSGANVLTF. In DNA, the CDR3 is TGTGCCAGCAGCTTAAGTCCGGGCTCTGGGGCCAACGTCCTGACTTTC.

This sequence joins TRBV7-3 and TRBJ2-1; maybe TRBD2 (5 bases). The CDR3 is 15 residues long. V lost 6 bases and J 8 bases, leaving 20 bases between the germline ends. The germline V gene encodes CDR1 SGHTA and CDR2 FQGTGA. The CDR3 sequence is CASRKRPTAGDEQFF. The CDR3 DNA reads TGTGCCAGCAGAAAGCGACCGACCGCCGGGGATGAGCAGTTCTTC. The complete variable domain, with remaining parts taken from reference TRBV7-3 and TRBJ2-1, reads GAGVSQTPSNKVTEKGKYVELRCDPISGHTALYWYRQSLGQGPEFLIYFQGTGAADDSGLPNDRFFAVRPEGSVSTLKIQRTERGDSAVYLCASRKRPTAGDEQFFGPGTRLTVL.

The CDR3 loop reads CASSPKYGLDMHMNEQFF. The CDR3 nucleotides are TGTGCCAGCAGCCCGAAATATGGCCTAGACATGCACATGAATGAGCAGTTCTTC. The rearrangement uses TRBV11-1 and TRBJ2-1; D gene unclear. The V gene's germline CDR1 is SGHAT and CDR2 FQDESV (reference sequence). V was trimmed by 5 bases and J by 7 bases, leaving 27 bases between them. The CDR3 contains 18 residues.

The chain links TRBV4-3 to TRBJ2-1, with D unresolved. Trimming cost V 4 bases and J 1 base, with 20 bases left between them. The CDR3 loop spans 18 amino acids. Germline values: CDR1 LGHNA, CDR2 YSLEER. The DNA of the CDR3 is TGCGCCAGCAGCCCGAAACCGGACCTGGGTTTATCCTACAATGAGCAGTTCTTC. It encodes CASSPKPDLGLSYNEQFF.

The sample holds many counts of this clonotype. The chain joins TRBV12-3 or TRBV12-4 to TRBJ2-5; D gene unclear. CDR3 length equals 15 residues. The V end lost 0 bases, the J end lost 1 base, and 9 bases lay between the germline ends. The CDR3 here is CASSLALQAQETQYF. CDR3 coding DNA: TGTGCCAGCAGTTTAGCATTGCAGGCCCAAGAGACCCAGTACTTC.

This clonotype was seen a handful of times. The gene calls are TRBV20-1 and TRBJ2-7; TRBD1 matches at 7 bases. CDR3 size: 13 residues. CDR1 is DFQATT, CDR2 SNEGSKA, per germline (reference sequence). The V segment lost 4 bases and the J segment 2 bases; nucleotides outside the gene matches: 5. The CDR3 protein is CSATRTGAYEQYF. DNA of the CDR3: TGCAGTGCTACGCGGACAGGAGCCTACGAGCAGTACTTC.

This chain links TRBV20-1 with TRBJ2-3; D might be TRBD2 (5 bases). The CDR3 is 16 residues long. The ends were cut back, 0 bases at V and 2 bases at J, with 15 bases in the middle. Germline V gene sequence: CDR1 DFQATT, CDR2 SNEGSKA (reference sequence). In nucleotides, the CDR3 is TGCAGTGCTAGAGATCGAGGCCAGCGGCTCACAGATACGCAGTATTTT. It yields the protein CSARDRGQRLTDTQYF.

This chain uses TRBV7-9 with TRBJ1-5; the D gene is possibly TRBD1 (6 bases). Germline V gene lookup returns CDR1 SEHNR and CDR2 FQNEAQ (reference sequence). Trimming shortened V by 2 bases and J by 9 bases, and 11 bases separated the two germline ends. The CDR3 is 13 residues long. The CDR3 is CASSLMDSRPQHF. CDR3 DNA sequence: TGTGCCAGCAGCTTAATGGACAGTCGGCCCCAGCATTTT.

A few counts support this clonotype. V and J are TRBV7-9 and TRBJ2-5; 7 nucleotides line up with TRBD1. This CDR3 is built from 14 residues. V was pared by 5 bases and J by 1 base, with 4 bases of the junction left unmatched. From germline, CDR1 is SEHNR and CDR2 FQNEAQ (reference sequence). The CDR3 reads CASSHRTGQETQYF. For the CDR3, the DNA is TGTGCCAGCAGCCACCGGACAGGCCAAGAGACCCAGTACTTC.

The chain has TRBV5-5 and TRBJ2-1; TRBD1 agrees at 7 bases. Trimming took 4 bases from V and 0 from J; bases not matched to a gene: 13. The CDR3 has 18 amino acids. The germline V gene encodes CDR1 SGHKS and CDR2 YYEKEE (reference sequence). The CDR3: CASSTTGTVSSSYNEQFF. CDR3 in DNA: TGTGCCAGCAGCACTACCGGGACAGTCTCTAGCTCCTACAATGAGCAGTTCTTC.

As to this clonotype: The junction and the germline gene differ at one end; a read error may be behind it. V and J are TRBV20-1 and TRBJ2-5; D is possibly TRBD1 (6 bases). Germline assignment: CDR1 DFQATT and CDR2 SNEGSKA (reference sequence). This CDR3 spans 16 amino acids. CDR3 residues: CSAREALEGVVKTRYF. Here the CDR3 DNA reads TGCAGTGCGAGAGAGGCCTTAGAGGGGGTTGTAAAGACCCGGTACTTC.

The J gene is TRBJ2-3, the V gene TRBV20-1, with D possibly matching TRBD1 (6 bases). Per germline, CDR1 DFQATT and CDR2 SNEGSKA (reference sequence). This CDR3 region has 12 residues. V lost 1 base and J lost 6, with 8 bases in between. The CDR3 nucleotides are TGCAGTGCTAGAGGAGACAGGGATACGCAGTATTTT. This codes for CSARGDRDTQYF.

CDR3 sequence reads: CSARRREAEAFF. Written as DNA, the CDR3 is TGCAGTGCTAGGAGAAGGGAGGCTGAAGCTTTCTTT. V usage is TRBV20-1 and J usage is TRBJ1-1; D remains ambiguous. The CDR3 length is 12 residues. Germline V gene sequence: CDR1 DFQATT, CDR2 SNEGSKA (reference sequence). The germline V and J ends were trimmed by 3 bases and 6 bases, with 11 bases remaining between them.

This chain joins TRBV3-1 and TRBJ2-7; 9 positions agree with TRBD1. Germline values: CDR1 LGHDT, CDR2 YNNKEL (reference sequence). The trim removed 4 bases at V and 4 bases at J, leaving 5 bases unmatched. The CDR3 has 14 residues. The CDR3 bases are TGTGCCAGCAGCCGGGGACAGGGAGGATACGAGCAGTACTTC. Translation gives CASSRGQGGYEQYF.